This T cell receptor beta chain was found in a study of blood T cells in healthy people across ages. Germline V lookup: CDR1 SEHNR, CDR2 FQNEAQ (reference sequence). With 4 bases removed from V and 4 bases from J, the gap between germline ends came to 19 bases. CDR3 length: 16 residues. Alongside a J-beta primer mix, a sample-barcoded 5' primer served in a second PCR lasting about 7 to 11 cycles. TCRdb fed the 5' RACE reads into MiXCR, producing one record per CDR3 protein. The sample lists 600,000 to 800,000 distinct CDR3 sequences; roughly half were seen once. The genes are TRBV7-9 and TRBJ1-1; perhaps TRBD1 as D (6 bases). This receptor was taken from a woman of 80 years or more in good health. Input material: blood. CDR3 region: CASSSTDRAMSTEAFF. For the CDR3, the DNA is TGTGCCAGCAGCTCGACGGACAGAGCAATGAGCACTGAAGCTTTCTTT.